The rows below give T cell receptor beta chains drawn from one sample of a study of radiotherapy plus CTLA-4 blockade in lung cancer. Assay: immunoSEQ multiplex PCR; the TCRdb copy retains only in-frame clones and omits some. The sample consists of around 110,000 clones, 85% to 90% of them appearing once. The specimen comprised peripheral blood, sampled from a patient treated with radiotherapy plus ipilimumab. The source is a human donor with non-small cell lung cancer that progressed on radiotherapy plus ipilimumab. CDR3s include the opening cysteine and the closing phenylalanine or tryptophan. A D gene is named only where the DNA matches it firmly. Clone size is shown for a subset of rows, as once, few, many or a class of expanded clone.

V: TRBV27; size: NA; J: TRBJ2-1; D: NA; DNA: TGTGCCAGCAGTTTGAGGGGTAAGAGCTCCTACAATGAGCAGTTCTTC; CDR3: CASSLRGKSSYNEQFF
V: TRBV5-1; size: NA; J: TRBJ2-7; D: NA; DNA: TGCGCCAGCAGCGTAGGGGTAGGGGACTACGAGCAGTACTTC; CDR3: CASSVGVGDYEQYF
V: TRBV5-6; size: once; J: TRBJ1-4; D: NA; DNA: TGTGCCAGCAGCTTGAGGGCCGGTGTGCCAACTAATGAAAAACTGTTTTTT; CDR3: CASSLRAGVPTNEKLFF
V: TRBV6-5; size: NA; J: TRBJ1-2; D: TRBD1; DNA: TGTGCCAGCAGTGCCGGGACAGGGGTTAACTATGGCTACACCTTC; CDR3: CASSAGTGVNYGYTF
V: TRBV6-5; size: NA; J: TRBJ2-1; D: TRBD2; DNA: TGTGCCAGCCGGACTAGCGGAGGTTACAATGAGCAGTTCTTC; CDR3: CASRTSGGYNEQFF
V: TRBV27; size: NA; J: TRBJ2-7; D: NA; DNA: TGTGCCAGCAGTCCTTTTGGGACCCCCTACGAGCAGTACTTC; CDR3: CASSPFGTPYEQYF
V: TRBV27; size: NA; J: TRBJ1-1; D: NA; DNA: TGTGCCAGCAGTAAATCCCCGGGGGGGAACACTGAAGCTTTCTTT; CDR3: CASSKSPGGNTEAFF
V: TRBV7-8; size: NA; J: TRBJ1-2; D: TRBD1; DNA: TGTGCCAGCAGCTTAGGGGACAGGATCTATGGCTACACCTTC; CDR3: CASSLGDRIYGYTF
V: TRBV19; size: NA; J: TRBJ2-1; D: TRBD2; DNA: TGTGCCAGTACCGAACTAGCGGGAGAGGCCCATGAGCAGTTCTTC; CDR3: CASTELAGEAHEQFF
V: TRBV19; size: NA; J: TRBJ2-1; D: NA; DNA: TGTGCCAGTAGTACACCGCTCAGGTCGGGGATCATCAATGAGCAGTTCTTC; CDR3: CASSTPLRSGIINEQFF
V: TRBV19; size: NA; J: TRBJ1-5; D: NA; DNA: TGTGCCAGTAGTATGGGGGATCAGCCCCAGCATTTT; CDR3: CASSMGDQPQHF
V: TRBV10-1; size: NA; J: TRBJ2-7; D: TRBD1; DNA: TGCGCCAGCAGTTTGACAGGGGGCGAGCAGTACTTC; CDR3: CASSLTGGEQYF
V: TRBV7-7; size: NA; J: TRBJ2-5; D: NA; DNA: TGTGCTAGCAGCCCAGGACACCAAGAGACCCAGTACTTC; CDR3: CASSPGHQETQYF
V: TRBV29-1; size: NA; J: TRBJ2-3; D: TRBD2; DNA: TGCAGCGTTGGAAGACTAGCGGGTTTAGATACGCAGTATTTT; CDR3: CSVGRLAGLDTQYF
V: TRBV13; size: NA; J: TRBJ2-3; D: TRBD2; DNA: TGTGCCAGCAGTTTGGCGGGGGTGAGACTAGCGAGCACAGATACGCAGTATTTT; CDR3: CASSLAGVRLASTDTQYF
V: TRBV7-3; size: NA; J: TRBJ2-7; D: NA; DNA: TGTGCCAGCAGTTTGTTTCCCGGCCTAGCCTACGAGCAGTACTTC; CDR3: CASSLFPGLAYEQYF
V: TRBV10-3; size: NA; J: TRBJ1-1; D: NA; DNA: TGTGCCATCAGTGAGGTCAGCACTGAAGCTTTCTTT; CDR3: CAISEVSTEAFF
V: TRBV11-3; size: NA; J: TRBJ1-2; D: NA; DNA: TGTGCCAGCAGCTTTGGCGGGGGCGCGGGTGGCTACACCTTC; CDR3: CASSFGGGAGGYTF
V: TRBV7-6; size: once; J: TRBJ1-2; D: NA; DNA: TGTGCCAGCAGCCCAGGGTATTGGACCAGCTATGGCTACACCTTC; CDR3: CASSPGYWTSYGYTF
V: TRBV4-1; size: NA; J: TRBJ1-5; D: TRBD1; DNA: TGCGCCAGCAGCCAAGACCGCGCCGGGACAGGGATCAATCAGCCCCAGCATTTT; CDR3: CASSQDRAGTGINQPQHF
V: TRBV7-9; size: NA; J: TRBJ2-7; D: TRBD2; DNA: TGTGCCAGCGGAGTAGCGGGGCCTGCCTACGAGCAGTACTTC; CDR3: CASGVAGPAYEQYF
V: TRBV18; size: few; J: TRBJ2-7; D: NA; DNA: TGTGCCAGCTCACCAGGCTACAGGCGGGGTGAGCAGTACTTC; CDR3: CASSPGYRRGEQYF
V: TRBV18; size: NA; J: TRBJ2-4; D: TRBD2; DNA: TGTGCCAGCTCACCCATGGGTCAAGGACTAGCGGGATTGGGTTTAGCCAAAAACATTCAGTACTTC; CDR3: CASSPMGQGLAGLGLAKNIQYF
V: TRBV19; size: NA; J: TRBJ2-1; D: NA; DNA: TGTGCCAGTAGTATCCCCATGGGGACCTACAATGAGCAGTTCTTC; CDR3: CASSIPMGTYNEQFF
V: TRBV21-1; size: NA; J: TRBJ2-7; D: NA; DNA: TGTGCCAGCAGCGAACACAGGGGGCTGACCTACGAGCAGTACTTC; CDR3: CASSEHRGLTYEQYF
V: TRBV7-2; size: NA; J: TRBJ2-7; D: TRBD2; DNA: TGTGCCAGCAGTCCTGGGACTAGCGGATTCTCCTACGAGCAGTACTTC; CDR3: CASSPGTSGFSYEQYF
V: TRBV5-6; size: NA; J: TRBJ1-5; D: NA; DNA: TGTGCCAGCAGCTTGCGGTCGATGAGCAATCAGCCCCAGCATTTT; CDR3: CASSLRSMSNQPQHF
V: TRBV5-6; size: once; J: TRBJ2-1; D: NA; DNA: TGTGCCAGCAGCTTGGCCGGCGTGGAGCAGTTCTTC; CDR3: CASSLAGVEQFF
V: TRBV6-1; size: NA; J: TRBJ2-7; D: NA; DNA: TGTGCCAGCAGGGAAGGAATCTACGAGCAGTACTTC; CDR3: CASREGIYEQYF
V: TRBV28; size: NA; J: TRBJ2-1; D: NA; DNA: TGTGCCAGCAGTTTTGATGCTTCAGGAAGCAATGAGCAGTTCTTC; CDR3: CASSFDASGSNEQFF
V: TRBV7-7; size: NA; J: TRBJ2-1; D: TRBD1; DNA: TGTGCTAGCAGCCGTTTCACCGGGACAGGGGCCAACAATGAGCAGTTCTTC; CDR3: CASSRFTGTGANNEQFF
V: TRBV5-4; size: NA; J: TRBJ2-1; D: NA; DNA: TGTGCCAGCAGCTTGGAGCTAAAGGTCCACAATGAGCAGTTCTTC; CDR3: CASSLELKVHNEQFF
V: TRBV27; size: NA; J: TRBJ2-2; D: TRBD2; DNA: TGTGCCAGCAGTTCCGCCTCTAGCGGAGCGACCGAGGAGCTGTTTTTT; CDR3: CASSSASSGATEELFF
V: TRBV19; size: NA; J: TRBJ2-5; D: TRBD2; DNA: TGTGCCAGTAGCGGGACTAGCGGACGTGAAGAGACCCAGTACTTC; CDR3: CASSGTSGREETQYF
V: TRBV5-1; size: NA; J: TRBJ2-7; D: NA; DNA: TGCGCCAGCAGCTTGGGATACGAGCAGTACTTC; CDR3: CASSLGYEQYF
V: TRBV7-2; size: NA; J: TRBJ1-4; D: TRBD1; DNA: TGTGCCAGCAGCTTCCGGACGACAGGGGGCAGGGAAAAACTGTTTTTT; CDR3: CASSFRTTGGREKLFF
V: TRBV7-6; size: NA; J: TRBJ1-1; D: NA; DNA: TGTGCCAGCAGCTTAGATCTTGGGATGAACACTGAAGCTTTCTTT; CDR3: CASSLDLGMNTEAFF
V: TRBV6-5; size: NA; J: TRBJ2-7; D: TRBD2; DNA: TGTGCCAGCAGAAAGCGGGAGATCTACGAGCAGTACTTC; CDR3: CASRKREIYEQYF
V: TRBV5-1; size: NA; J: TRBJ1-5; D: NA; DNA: TGCGCCAGCAGCTTGGAGGGCAATAGCAATCAGCCCCAGCATTTT; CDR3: CASSLEGNSNQPQHF
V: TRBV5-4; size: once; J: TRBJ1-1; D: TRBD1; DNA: TGTGCCAGCAGCTTGGACAGGGGGCACACTGAAGCTTTCTTT; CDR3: CASSLDRGHTEAFF
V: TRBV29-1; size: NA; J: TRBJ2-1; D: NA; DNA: TGCAGCGTGCGAAGACTCCTTCGGGACAATGAGCAGTTCTTC; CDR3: CSVRRLLRDNEQFF
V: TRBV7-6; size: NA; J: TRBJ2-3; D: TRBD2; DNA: TGTGCCAGCAGCTTAGGTACAGCGGGACCGAGAACAGATACGCAGTATTTT; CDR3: CASSLGTAGPRTDTQYF
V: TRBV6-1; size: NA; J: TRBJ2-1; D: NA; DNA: TGTGCCAGCAGTGAGGAGCTTTTCATCAATGAGCAGTTCTTC; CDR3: CASSEELFINEQFF
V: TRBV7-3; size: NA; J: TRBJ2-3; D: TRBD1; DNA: TGTGCCAGCAGCTTGGGGGGACAGGGCTCAGATACGCAGTATTTT; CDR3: CASSLGGQGSDTQYF
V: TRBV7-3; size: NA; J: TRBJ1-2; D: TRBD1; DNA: TGTGCCAGCCGCCACAAGGGGGCGGCCGCTCGGGAATATGGCTACACCTTC; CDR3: CASRHKGAAAREYGYTF
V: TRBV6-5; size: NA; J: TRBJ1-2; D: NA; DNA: TGTGCCAGCTATGGAGTAAGAGGTACCTATGGCTACACCTTC; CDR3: CASYGVRGTYGYTF
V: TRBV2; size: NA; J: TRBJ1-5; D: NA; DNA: TGTGCCAGCAGGGGGGTGGTTCAGGGGCCCGCCCAGCCCCAGCATTTT; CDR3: CASRGVVQGPAQPQHF
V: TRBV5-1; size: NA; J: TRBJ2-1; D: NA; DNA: TGCGCCAGCAGCTCCGAAGGCCAGCGCTACTCCTACAATGAGCAGTTCTTC; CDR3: CASSSEGQRYSYNEQFF
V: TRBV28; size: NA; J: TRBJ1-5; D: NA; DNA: TGTGCCAGCAGTTTATTGGCCCCGGGCCGTAATCAGCCCCAGCATTTT; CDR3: CASSLLAPGRNQPQHF
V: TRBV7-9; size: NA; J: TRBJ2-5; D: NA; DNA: TGTGCCAGCAGCTGGAAAGAGACCCAGTACTTC; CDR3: CASSWKETQYF
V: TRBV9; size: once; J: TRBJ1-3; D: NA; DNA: TGTGCCAGCAGCGACGGCAGCTCTGGAAACACCATATATTTT; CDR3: CASSDGSSGNTIYF
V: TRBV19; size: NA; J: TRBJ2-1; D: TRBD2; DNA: TGTGCCAGTAGTACCCCACTAGCGGGAGTACCCGAGCAGTTCTTC; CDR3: CASSTPLAGVPEQFF
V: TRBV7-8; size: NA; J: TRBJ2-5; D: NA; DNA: TGTGCCAGCAGCTCGGGACCGTTTGGGGGTTCCGAGACCCAGTACTTC; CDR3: CASSSGPFGGSETQYF
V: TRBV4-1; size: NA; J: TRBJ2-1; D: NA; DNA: TGCGCCAGCAGCCAAGATCAGGGTCAGACGGGGCCTTCCTACAATGAGCAGTTCTTC; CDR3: CASSQDQGQTGPSYNEQFF